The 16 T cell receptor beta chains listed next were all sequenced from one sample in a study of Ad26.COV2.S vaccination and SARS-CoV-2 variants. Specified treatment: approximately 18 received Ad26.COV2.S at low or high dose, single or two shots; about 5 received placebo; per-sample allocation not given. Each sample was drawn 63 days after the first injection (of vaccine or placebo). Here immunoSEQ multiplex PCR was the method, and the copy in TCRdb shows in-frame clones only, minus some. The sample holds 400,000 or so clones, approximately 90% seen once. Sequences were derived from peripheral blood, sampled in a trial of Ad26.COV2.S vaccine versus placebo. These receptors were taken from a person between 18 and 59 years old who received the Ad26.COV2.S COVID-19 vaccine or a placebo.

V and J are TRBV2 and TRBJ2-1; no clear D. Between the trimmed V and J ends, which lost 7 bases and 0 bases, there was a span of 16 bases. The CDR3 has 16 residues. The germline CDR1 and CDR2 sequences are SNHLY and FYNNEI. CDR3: CASISYTSGSYNEQFF. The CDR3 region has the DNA TGTGCCAGCATCAGTTACACCTCGGGCTCCTACAATGAGCAGTTCTTC. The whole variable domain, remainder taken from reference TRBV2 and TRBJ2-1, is EPEVTQTPSHQVTQMGQEVILRCVPISNHLYFYWYRQILGQKVEFLVSFYNNEISEKSEIFDDQFSVERPDGSNFTLKIRSTKLEDSAMYFCASISYTSGSYNEQFFGPGTRLTVL.

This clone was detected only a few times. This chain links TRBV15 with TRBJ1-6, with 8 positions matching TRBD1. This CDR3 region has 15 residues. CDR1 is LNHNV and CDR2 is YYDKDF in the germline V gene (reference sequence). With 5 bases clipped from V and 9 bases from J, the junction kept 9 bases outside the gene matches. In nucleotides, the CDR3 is TGTGCCACCAGCGATATGACAGGGGCGTTTTCACCCCTCCACTTT. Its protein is CATSDMTGAFSPLHF.

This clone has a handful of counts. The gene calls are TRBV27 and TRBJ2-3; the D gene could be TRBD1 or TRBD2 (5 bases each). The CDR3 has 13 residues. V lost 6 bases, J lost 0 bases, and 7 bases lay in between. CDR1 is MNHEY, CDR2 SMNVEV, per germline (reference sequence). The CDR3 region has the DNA TGTGCCAGCAGGGGACCAAGCACAGATACGCAGTATTTT. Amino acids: CASRGPSTDTQYF.

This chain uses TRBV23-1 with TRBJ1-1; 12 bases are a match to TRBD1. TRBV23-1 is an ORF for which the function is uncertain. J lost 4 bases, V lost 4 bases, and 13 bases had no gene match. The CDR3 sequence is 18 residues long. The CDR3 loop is CASSLNLGQGAEGTEAFF. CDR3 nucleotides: TGCGCCAGCAGTCTAAACCTGGGACAGGGGGCGGAAGGCACTGAAGCTTTCTTT.

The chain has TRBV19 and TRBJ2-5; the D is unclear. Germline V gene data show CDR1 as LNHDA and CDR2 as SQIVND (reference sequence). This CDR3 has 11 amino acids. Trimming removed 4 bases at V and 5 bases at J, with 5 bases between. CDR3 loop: CASSNGETQYF. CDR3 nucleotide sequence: TGTGCCAGTAGTAATGGGGAGACCCAGTACTTC.

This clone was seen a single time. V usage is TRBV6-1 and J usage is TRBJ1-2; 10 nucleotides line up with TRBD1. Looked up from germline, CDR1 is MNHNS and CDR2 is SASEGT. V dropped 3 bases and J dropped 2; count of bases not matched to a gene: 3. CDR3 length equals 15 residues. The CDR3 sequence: CASSDGTGANYGYTF. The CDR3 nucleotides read TGTGCCAGCAGTGACGGGACAGGGGCGAACTATGGCTACACCTTC.

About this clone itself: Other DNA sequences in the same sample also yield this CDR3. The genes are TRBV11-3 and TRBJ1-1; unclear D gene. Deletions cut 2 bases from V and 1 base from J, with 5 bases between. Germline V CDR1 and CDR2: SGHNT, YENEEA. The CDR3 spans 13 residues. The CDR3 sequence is CASSLSGNTEAFF. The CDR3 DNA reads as TGTGCCAGCAGCTTATCTGGGAACACTGAAGCTTTCTTT.

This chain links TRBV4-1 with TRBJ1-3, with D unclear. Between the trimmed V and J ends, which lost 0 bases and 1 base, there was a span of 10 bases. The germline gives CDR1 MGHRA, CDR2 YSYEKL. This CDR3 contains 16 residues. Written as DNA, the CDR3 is TGCGCCAGCAGCCAAGATCGCCAGACGTCTGGAAACACCATATATTTT. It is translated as CASSQDRQTSGNTIYF.

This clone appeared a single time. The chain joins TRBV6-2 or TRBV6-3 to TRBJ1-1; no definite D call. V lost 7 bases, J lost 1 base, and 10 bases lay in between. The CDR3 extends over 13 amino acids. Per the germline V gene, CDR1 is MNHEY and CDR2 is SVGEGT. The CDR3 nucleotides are TGTGCCAGCACCCCCCCGGGGAACACTGAAGCTTTCTTT. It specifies CASTPPGNTEAFF.

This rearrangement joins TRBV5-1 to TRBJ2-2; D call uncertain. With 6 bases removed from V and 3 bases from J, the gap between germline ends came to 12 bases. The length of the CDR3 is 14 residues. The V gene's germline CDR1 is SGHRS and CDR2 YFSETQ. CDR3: CASNGRSDTGELFF. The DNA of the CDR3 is TGCGCCAGCAACGGAAGGTCGGACACCGGGGAGCTGTTTTTT.

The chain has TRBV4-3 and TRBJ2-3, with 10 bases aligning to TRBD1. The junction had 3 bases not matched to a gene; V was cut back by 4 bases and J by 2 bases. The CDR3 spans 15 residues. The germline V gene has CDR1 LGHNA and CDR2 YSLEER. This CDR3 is CASSRGTGVTDTQYF. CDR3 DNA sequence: TGCGCCAGCAGCCGAGGGACAGGGGTCACAGATACGCAGTATTTT.

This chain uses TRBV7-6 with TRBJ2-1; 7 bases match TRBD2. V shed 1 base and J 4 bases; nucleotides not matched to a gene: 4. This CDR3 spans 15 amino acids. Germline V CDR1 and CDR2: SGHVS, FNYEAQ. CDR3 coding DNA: TGTGCCAGCAGCTTAGGGCTAGCGGAATACAATGAGCAGTTCTTC. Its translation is CASSLGLAEYNEQFF. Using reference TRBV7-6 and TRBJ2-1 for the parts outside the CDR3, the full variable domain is GAGVSQSPRYKVTKRGQDVALRCDPISGHVSLYWYRQALGQGPEFLTYFNYEAQQDKSGLPNDRFSAERPEGSISTLTIQRTEQRDSAMYRCASSLGLAEYNEQFFGPGTRLTVL.

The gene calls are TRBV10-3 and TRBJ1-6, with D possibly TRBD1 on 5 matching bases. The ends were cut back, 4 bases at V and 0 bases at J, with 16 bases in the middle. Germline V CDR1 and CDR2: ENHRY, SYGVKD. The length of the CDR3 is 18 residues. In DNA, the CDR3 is TGTGCCATCAGTGGAGGGACCGTACAGCGCTCCTATAATTCACCCCTCCACTTT. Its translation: CAISGGTVQRSYNSPLHF.

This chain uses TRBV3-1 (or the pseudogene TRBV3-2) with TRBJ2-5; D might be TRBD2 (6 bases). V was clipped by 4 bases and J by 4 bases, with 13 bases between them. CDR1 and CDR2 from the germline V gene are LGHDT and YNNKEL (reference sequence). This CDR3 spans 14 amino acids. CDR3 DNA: TGTGCCAGCAGCCCCACGGGGGATGTAGAGACCCAGTACTTC. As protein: CASSPTGDVETQYF.

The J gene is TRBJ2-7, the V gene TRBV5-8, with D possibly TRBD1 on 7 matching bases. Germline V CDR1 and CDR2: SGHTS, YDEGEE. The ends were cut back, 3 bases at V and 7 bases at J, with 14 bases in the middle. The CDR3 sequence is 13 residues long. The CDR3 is CASSWTGGREQYF. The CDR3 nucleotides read TGTGCCAGCAGCTGGACAGGAGGGCGGGAGCAGTACTTC. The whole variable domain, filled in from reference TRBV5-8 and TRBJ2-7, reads EAGVTQSPTHLIKTRGQQATLRCSPISGHTSVYWYQQALGLGLQFLLWYDEGEERNRGNFPPRFSGRQFPNYSSELNVNALELEDSALYLCASSWTGGREQYFGPGTRLTVT.

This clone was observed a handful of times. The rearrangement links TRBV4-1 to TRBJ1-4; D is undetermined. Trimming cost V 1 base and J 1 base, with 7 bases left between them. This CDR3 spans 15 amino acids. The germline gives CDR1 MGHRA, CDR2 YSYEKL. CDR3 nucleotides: TGCGCCAGCAGCCAAGGGTTGGGAACTAATGAAAAACTGTTTTTT. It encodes CASSQGLGTNEKLFF.